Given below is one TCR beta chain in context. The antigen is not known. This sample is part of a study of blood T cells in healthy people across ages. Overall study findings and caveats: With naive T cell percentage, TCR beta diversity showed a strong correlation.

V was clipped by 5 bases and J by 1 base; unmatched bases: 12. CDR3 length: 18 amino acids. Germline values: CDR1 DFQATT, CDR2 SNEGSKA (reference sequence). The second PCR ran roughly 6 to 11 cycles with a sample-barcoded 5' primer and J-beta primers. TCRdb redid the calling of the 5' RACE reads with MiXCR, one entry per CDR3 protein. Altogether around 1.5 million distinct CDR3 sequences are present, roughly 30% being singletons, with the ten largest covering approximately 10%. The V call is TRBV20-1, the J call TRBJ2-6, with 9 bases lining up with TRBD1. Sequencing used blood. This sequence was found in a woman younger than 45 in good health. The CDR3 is CSAGGGQGKVSGANVLTF. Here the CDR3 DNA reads TGCAGTGCTGGGGGGGGACAGGGTAAAGTTTCTGGGGCCAACGTCCTGACTTTC.